This T cell receptor (beta chain) was retrieved from a study of T-cell memory formation after mild COVID-19. Study-level results: Balance between CD4 and CD8 was seen in clones contracting day 15 to 85, and a CD4+ lean was seen in later expanders. Second-wave clones that peaked on day 37 lacked confirmed SARS-CoV-2 specificity.

In regard to this clonotype: Its target is unknown.

From germline, CDR1 is SEHNR and CDR2 FQNEAQ (reference sequence). V was clipped by 4 bases and J by 6 bases, with 16 bases between them. The CDR3 spans 14 residues. TCR alpha and TCR beta cDNA libraries carrying sample barcodes and UMIs were produced by 5'RACE using constant-segment primers. TCRdb passed the 5' RACE reads through MiXCR, listing each CDR3 protein once. This sample has 140,000 to 150,000 distinct CDR3 sequences; approximately 25% occur once, and the top ten carry roughly a quarter. This clonotype originated in an adult woman who had mild COVID-19 (a few samples of this study predate the infection). Cell type and time point are not known. Sequencing was performed on PBMCs or a T cell subset sorted from them (not recorded which). The chain uses TRBV7-9 and TRBJ2-7; the D gene is possibly TRBD2 (5 bases). CDR3 sequence (DNA): TGTGCCAGCAGCTGGGGAGCGTTTGAGGCCGAGCAGTACTTC. Amino acids: CASSWGAFEAEQYF.